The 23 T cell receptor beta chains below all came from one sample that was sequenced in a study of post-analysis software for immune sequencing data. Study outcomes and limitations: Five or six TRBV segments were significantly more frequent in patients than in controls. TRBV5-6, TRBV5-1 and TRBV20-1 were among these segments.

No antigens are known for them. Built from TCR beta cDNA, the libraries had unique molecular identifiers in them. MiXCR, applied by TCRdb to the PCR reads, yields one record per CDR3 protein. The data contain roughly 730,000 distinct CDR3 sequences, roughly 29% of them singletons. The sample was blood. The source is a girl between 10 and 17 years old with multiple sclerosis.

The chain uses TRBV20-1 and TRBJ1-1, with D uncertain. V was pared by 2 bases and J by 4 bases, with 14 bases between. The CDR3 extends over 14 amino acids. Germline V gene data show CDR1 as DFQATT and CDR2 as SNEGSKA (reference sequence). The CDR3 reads CSARIHSLATEAFF. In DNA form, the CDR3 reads TGCAGTGCTAGAATACATAGCTTGGCCACTGAAGCTTTCTTT.

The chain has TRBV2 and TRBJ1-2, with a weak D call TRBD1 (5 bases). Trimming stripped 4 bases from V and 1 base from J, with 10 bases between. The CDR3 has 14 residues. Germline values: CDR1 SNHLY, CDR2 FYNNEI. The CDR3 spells CASSVRTLNYGYTF. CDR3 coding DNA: TGTGCCAGCAGTGTCCGGACACTTAACTATGGCTACACCTTC.

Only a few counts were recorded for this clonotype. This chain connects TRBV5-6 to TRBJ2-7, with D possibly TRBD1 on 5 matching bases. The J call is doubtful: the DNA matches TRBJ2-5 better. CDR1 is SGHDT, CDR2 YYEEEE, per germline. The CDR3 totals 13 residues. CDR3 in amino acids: CASSGGRARTQYF. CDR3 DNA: TGTGCCAGCAGCGGCGGCAGGGCTAGGACCCAGTACTTC.

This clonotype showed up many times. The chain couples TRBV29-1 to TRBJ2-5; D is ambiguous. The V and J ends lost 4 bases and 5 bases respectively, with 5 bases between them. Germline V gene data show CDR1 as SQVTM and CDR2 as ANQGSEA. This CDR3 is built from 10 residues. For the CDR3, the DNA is TGCAGCGTTGCTATTGAGACCCAGTACTTC. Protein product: CSVAIETQYF.

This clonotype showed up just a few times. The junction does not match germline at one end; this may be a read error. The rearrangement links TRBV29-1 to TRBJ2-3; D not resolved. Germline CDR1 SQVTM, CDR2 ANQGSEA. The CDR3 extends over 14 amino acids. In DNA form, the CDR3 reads TGCAGTGTTGAACGGGCCACCACACCCGATACGCAGTATTTT. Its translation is CSVERATTPDTQYF.

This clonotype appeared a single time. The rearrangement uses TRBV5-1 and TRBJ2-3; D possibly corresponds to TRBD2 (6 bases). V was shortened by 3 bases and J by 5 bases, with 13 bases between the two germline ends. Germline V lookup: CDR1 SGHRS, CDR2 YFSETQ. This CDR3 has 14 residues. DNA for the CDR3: TGCGCCAGCAGCTCGGCGAACGGGAGAGATACGCAGTATTTT. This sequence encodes CASSSANGRDTQYF.

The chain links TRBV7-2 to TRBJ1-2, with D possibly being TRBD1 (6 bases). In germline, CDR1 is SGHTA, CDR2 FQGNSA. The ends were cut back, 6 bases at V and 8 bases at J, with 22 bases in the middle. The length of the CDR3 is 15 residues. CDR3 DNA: TGTGCCAGCAGAAAGACCGGGACAACGATTGCGGGCTACACCTTC. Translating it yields CASRKTGTTIAGYTF.

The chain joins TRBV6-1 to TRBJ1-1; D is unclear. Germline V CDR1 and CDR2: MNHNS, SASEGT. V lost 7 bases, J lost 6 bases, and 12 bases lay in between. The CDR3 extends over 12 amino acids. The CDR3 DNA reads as TGTGCCAGCACGCCAGGAACTGCTGAAGCTTTCTTT. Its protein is CASTPGTAEAFF.

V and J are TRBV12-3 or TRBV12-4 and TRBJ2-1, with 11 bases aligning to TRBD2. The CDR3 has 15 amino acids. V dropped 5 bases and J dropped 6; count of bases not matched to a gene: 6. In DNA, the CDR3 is TGTGCCAGCAGTACTAGCGGGAGCCCCACCAATGAGCAGTTCTTC. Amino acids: CASSTSGSPTNEQFF.

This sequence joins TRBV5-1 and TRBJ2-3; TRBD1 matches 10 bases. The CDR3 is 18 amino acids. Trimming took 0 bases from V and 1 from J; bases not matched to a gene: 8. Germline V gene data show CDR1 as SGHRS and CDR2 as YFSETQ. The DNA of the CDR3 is TGCGCCAGCAGCTTGGGACAGGGGGCCCTCTTTGGCACAGATACGCAGTATTTT. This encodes CASSLGQGALFGTDTQYF.

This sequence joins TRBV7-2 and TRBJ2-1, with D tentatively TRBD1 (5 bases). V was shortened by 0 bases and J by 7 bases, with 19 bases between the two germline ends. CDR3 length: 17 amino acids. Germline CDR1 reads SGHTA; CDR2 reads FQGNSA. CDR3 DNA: TGTGCCAGCAGCTTAGCGGGGTTTGGGGCCCACCGGAATGAGCAGTTCTTC. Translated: CASSLAGFGAHRNEQFF.

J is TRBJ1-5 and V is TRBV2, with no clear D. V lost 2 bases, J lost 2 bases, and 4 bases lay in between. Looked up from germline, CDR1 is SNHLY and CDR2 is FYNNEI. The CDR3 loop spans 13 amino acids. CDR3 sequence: CASSEQGNQPQHF. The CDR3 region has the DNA TGTGCCAGCAGTGAACAGGGCAATCAGCCCCAGCATTTT.

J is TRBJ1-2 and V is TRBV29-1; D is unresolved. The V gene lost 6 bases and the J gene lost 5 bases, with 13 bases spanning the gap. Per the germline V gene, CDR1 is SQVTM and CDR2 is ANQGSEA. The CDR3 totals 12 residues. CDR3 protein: CSVSDEIYGYTF. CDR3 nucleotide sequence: TGCAGCGTCTCGGACGAGATTTATGGCTACACCTTC.

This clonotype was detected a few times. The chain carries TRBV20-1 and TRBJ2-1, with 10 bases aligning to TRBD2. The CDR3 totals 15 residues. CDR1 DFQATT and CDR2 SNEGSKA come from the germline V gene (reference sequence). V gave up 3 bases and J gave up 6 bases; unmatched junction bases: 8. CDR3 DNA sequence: TGCAGTGCTAGGATACTAGCGGGGCGGTCCAATGAGCAGTTCTTC. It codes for CSARILAGRSNEQFF.

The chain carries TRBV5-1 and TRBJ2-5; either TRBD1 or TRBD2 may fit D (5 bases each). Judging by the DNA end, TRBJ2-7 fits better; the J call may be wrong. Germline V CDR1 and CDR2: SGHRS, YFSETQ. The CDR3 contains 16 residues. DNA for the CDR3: TGCGCCAGCAGCTTAATTCCGGGACCCCTAGTCTACGAGCAGTACTTC. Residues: CASSLIPGPLVYEQYF.

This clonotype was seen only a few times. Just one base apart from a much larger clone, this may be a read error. The CDR3 sequence: CSARDGDRPIQFF. CDR3 DNA sequence: TGCAGTGCTAGAGATGGAGACCGACCCATCCAGTTCTTC. This sequence joins TRBV20-1 and TRBJ2-1; D is ambiguous. Trimming took off 0 bases at V and 13 bases at J, with 16 bases between the two ends. The CDR3 is 13 amino acids. CDR1 and CDR2 (germline): DFQATT, SNEGSKA (reference sequence).

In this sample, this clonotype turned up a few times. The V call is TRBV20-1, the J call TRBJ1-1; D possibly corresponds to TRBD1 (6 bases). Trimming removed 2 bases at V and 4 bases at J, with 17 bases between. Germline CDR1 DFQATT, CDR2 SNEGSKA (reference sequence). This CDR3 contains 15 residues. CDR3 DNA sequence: TGCAGTGCTAGACGCCTTAGGGGGTTGAGCACTGAAGCTTTCTTT. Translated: CSARRLRGLSTEAFF.

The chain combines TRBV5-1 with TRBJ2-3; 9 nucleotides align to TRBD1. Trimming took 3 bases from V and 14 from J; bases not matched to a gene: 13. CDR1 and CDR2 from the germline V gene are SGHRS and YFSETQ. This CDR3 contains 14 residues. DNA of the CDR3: TGCGCCAGCAGCTCGGACAGGGGTAATGAAAAACTGTATTTT. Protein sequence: CASSSDRGNEKLYF.

CDR3 nucleotide sequence: TGTGCCAGCAGCCCATCGGAGACAGAGTACTGTGGCTACACCTTC. It encodes CASSPSETEYCGYTF. The genes are TRBV7-9 and TRBJ1-2, with D perhaps matching TRBD1 (5 bases). CDR3 length: 15 residues. V lost 5 bases to trimming and J lost 7 bases, with 20 bases between them. Germline lookup yields CDR1 SEHNR and CDR2 FQNEAQ (reference sequence).

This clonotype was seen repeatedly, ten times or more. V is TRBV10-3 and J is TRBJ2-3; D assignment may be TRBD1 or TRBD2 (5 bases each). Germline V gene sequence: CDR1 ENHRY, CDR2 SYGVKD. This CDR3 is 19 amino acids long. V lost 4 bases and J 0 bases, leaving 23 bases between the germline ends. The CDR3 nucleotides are TGTGCCATCAGTGGAGGGGCTGGAGAACCTTCGGCCAGCACAGATACGCAGTATTTT. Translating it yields CAISGGAGEPSASTDTQYF.

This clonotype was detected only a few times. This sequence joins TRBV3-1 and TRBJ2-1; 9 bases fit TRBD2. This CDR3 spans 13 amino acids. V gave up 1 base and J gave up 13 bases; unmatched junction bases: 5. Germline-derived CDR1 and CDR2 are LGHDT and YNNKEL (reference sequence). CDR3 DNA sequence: TGTGCCAGCAGCCAAGCAACCGGGACTAGCCAGTTCTTC. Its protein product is CASSQATGTSQFF.

The CDR3 reads CASSGTRTSTDTQYF. CDR3 bases: TGTGCCAGCTCCGGGACAAGGACTAGCACAGATACGCAGTATTTT. The chain combines TRBV18 with TRBJ2-3, with a possible D match to TRBD1 (6 bases). The CDR3 sequence is 15 residues long. Per germline, CDR1 KGHSH and CDR2 LQKENI. V was clipped by 6 bases and J by 0 bases, with 13 bases between them.

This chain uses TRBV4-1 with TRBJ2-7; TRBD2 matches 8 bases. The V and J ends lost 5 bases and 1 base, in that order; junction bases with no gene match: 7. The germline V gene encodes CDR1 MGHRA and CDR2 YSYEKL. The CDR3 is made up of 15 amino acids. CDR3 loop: CASSERIAGSYEQYF. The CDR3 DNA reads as TGCGCCAGCAGCGAAAGAATAGCGGGGTCCTACGAGCAGTACTTC.